Listed here is a single TCR beta chain. The repertoire was sequenced with immunoSEQ multiplex PCR; TCRdb's copy has only in-frame clones and lacks some. The sample lists tens of thousands of clones; 92% were seen once. The length of the CDR3 is 14 residues. With 4 bases removed from V and 6 bases from J, the gap between germline ends came to 16 bases. Germline CDR1 MNHNS, CDR2 SASEGT. These data belong to a study of T cell changes during pregnancy in multiple sclerosis. The TCR comes from a female donor with multiple sclerosis, enrolled in a pregnancy study. The genes are TRBV6-1 and TRBJ2-7; no clear D. The material was peripheral blood, obtained before pregnancy. DNA of the CDR3: TGTGCCAGCAGTGTTGGATTTGAGGCTGGCGAGCAGTACTTC. Protein sequence: CASSVGFEAGEQYF.